One sample yielded the 23 T cell receptor beta chains listed below, sequenced in a study of blood T cell repertoires in COVID-19 (dated by TCRdb to the early 2020s). Library construction relied on the immunoSEQ multiplex PCR assay. As stored in TCRdb, this immuneACCESS dataset retains in-frame rearrangements with V and J assigned. A fraction of the clones does not appear; measured against another copy, unresolved V genes explain less than half of the discrepancy, and the remainder lacks a known reason. In all, the sample holds about 360,000 clones, and around 88% of those were seen once. 7.1% of the sample rests with the top ten. The sample was peripheral blood. Every receptor here comes from a woman in her sixties with COVID-19, enrolled during active disease.

The chain has TRBV19 and TRBJ1-4, with a possible D match to TRBD1 (5 bases). The germline gives CDR1 LNHDA, CDR2 SQIVND (reference sequence). Trimming removed 4 bases from V and 8 bases from J, with 17 bases in between. This CDR3 has 15 residues. The CDR3 region has the DNA TGTGCCAGTAGTAAATCACAGGTGGTGAGCGAAAAACTGTTTTTT. It codes for CASSKSQVVSEKLFF.

The gene calls are TRBV11-2 and TRBJ2-7; 8 nucleotides align to TRBD1. The V gene's germline CDR1 is SGHAT and CDR2 FQNNGV. This CDR3 contains 13 residues. V shed 4 bases, J shed 3 bases, and the junction held 2 bases outside the gene matches. DNA for the CDR3: TGTGCCAGCAGCTCTACAGGGGGCTACGAGCAGTACTTC. This encodes CASSSTGGYEQYF. The entire variable domain, with the rest obtained from reference TRBV11-2 and TRBJ2-7, is as follows: EAGVAQSPRYKIIEKRQSVAFWCNPISGHATLYWYQQILGQGPKLLIQFQNNGVVDDSQLPKDRFSAERLKGVDSTLKIQPAKLEDSAVYLCASSSTGGYEQYFGPGTRLTVT.

This sequence joins TRBV7-2 and TRBJ2-5, with D tentatively TRBD2 (6 bases). The V and J ends lost 3 bases and 5 bases respectively, with 16 bases between them. The CDR3 is 15 residues long. Germline lookup yields CDR1 SGHTA and CDR2 FQGNSA. The CDR3: CASSFTDGGRETQYF. The CDR3 bases are TGTGCCAGCAGCTTCACCGACGGGGGACGGGAGACCCAGTACTTC.

This clone was detected once. The chain links TRBV12-3 or TRBV12-4 to TRBJ2-1; 10 bases fit TRBD2. J was trimmed by 15 bases and V by 5 bases; bases with no gene match: 7. This CDR3 comprises 12 residues. The CDR3 DNA is TGTGCCAGCAGTGAACTACTAGCGGGGCTGTTCTTC. Translated: CASSELLAGLFF.

The CDR3 DNA follows: TGCGGCTCGGGGGAACAGGATCCTGGAAACACCATATATTTT. This gives the protein CGSGEQDPGNTIYF. The chain has TRBV29-1 and TRBJ1-3; a possible D gene is TRBD1 (5 bases). Germline CDR1 SQVTM, CDR2 ANQGSEA. The CDR3 totals 14 residues.

The rearrangement links TRBV5-4 to TRBJ2-7, with 8 bases that match TRBD2. The CDR3 runs to 16 residues. V trimming: 0 bases; J trimming: 3 bases; junction bases outside the gene matches: 8. The V gene's germline CDR1 is SGHNT and CDR2 YYREEE (reference sequence). The CDR3 region has the DNA TGTGCCAGCAGCTTGGCCGATTTTGCGGGGGGCTACGAGCAGTACTTC. This sequence encodes CASSLADFAGGYEQYF.

The gene calls are TRBV6-4 and TRBJ1-2, with TRBD1 matching 12 bases. The CDR3 spans 14 residues. Trimming removed 7 bases from V and 3 bases from J; junction bases left unmatched: 3. From germline, CDR1 is MRHNA and CDR2 SNTAGT. The CDR3 loop reads CASTGTGGYYGYTF. CDR3 nucleotide sequence: TGTGCCAGCACCGGGACAGGGGGCTACTATGGCTACACCTTC.

The rearrangement uses TRBV5-1 and TRBJ1-2; possible D gene TRBD1, 5 bases. V lost 7 bases and J 13 bases, leaving 23 bases between the germline ends. The germline V gene encodes CDR1 SGHRS and CDR2 YFSETQ. This CDR3 has 13 amino acids. The CDR3 loop is CASGLEAGMIGTF. The DNA of the CDR3 is TGCGCCAGCGGGCTTGAGGCAGGGATGATCGGCACCTTC.

CDR3 region: CASSSGTDDNEKLFF. CDR3 sequence (DNA): TGCGCCAGCAGCTCTGGGACAGACGACAATGAAAAACTGTTTTTT. The V call is TRBV4-1, the J call TRBJ1-4; 7 nucleotides match TRBD1. The CDR3 has 15 residues. Trimming removed 5 bases from V and 5 bases from J; junction bases left unmatched: 8. Germline CDR1 is MGHRA and CDR2 is YSYEKL.

This sequence joins TRBV30 and TRBJ2-3; 7 nucleotides agree with TRBD1. Germline values: CDR1 GTSNPN, CDR2 SVGIG (reference sequence). V gave up 2 bases and J gave up 0 bases; unmatched junction bases: 5. The CDR3 loop spans 15 amino acids. The CDR3 DNA reads TGTGCCTGGAGTCAGACAGGGTCTAGCACAGATACGCAGTATTTT. It is translated as CAWSQTGSSTDTQYF.

This chain joins TRBV24-1 and TRBJ1-1, with D maybe TRBD1 (6 bases). This CDR3 is built from 12 residues. Germline V gives CDR1 KGHDR, CDR2 SFDVKD. V was clipped by 3 bases and J by 5 bases, with 6 bases between them. CDR3 residues: CATSDGQTEAFF. The CDR3 DNA is TGTGCCACCAGTGATGGACAGACTGAAGCTTTCTTT.

The chain has TRBV28 and TRBJ2-7; D not resolved. Germline loops: CDR1 MDHEN, CDR2 SYDVKM. V was pared by 4 bases and J by 4 bases, with 5 bases between. This CDR3 spans 11 amino acids. The CDR3 sequence is CASSSFYEQYF. CDR3 in DNA: TGTGCCAGCAGTTCCTTTTACGAGCAGTACTTC.

This chain links TRBV30 with TRBJ2-7; tentatively, D is TRBD1 (6 bases). V lost 5 bases and J lost 0, with 8 bases in between. The CDR3 runs to 12 residues. Germline V lookup: CDR1 GTSNPN, CDR2 SVGIG (reference sequence). The CDR3 DNA sequence: TGTGCCTGGTCGACAGGCTCCTACGAGCAGTACTTC. Translation gives CAWSTGSYEQYF.

The rearrangement joins TRBV5-5 to TRBJ1-6; tentative D call: TRBD1 (5 bases). CDR3 length: 15 amino acids. V lost 0 bases to trimming and J lost 8 bases, with 12 bases between them. Looked up from germline, CDR1 is SGHKS and CDR2 is YYEKEE (reference sequence). CDR3 in DNA: TGTGCCAGCAGCTTGGTGGGCGGGGGAGATTCACCCCTCCACTTT. It is translated as CASSLVGGGDSPLHF.

V and J are TRBV12-3 or TRBV12-4 and TRBJ2-7; TRBD2 is a possible D gene (5 bases). There are 11 residues in the CDR3. V was pared by 2 bases and J by 7 bases, with 6 bases between. Here the CDR3 reads CASSLRGEQYF. The CDR3 DNA sequence: TGTGCCAGCAGTTTAAGAGGGGAGCAGTACTTC.

The rearrangement links TRBV3-1 (or the pseudogene TRBV3-2) to TRBJ1-6; weak D call: TRBD1 (5 bases). V lost 3 bases and J lost 11, with 8 bases in between. This CDR3 spans 12 amino acids. Per germline, CDR1 LGHDT and CDR2 YNNKEL (reference sequence). CDR3 coding DNA: TGTGCCAGCAGCCAGCAGGGAACACCCCTCCACTTT. Translated: CASSQQGTPLHF.

V gene TRBV27 combines with J gene TRBJ1-3, with 8 bases fitting TRBD1. Trimming took 5 bases from V and 0 from J; bases not matched to a gene: 3. The CDR3 has 15 amino acids. The germline V gene encodes CDR1 MNHEY and CDR2 SMNVEV (reference sequence). The CDR3 bases are TGTGCCAGCAGTCTCACAGGGGGCTCTGGAAACACCATATATTTT. As protein: CASSLTGGSGNTIYF.

The rearrangement links TRBV19 to TRBJ2-3; D possibly corresponds to TRBD2 (5 bases). V lost 5 bases and J 8 bases, leaving 17 bases between the germline ends. CDR1 and CDR2 (germline): LNHDA, SQIVND (reference sequence). The CDR3 length is 14 residues. CDR3 in DNA: TGTGCCAGTAGTCCCCGGGGAATCTCGGCTACGCAGTATTTT. Its protein product is CASSPRGISATQYF. The full variable domain, with the rest looked up from reference TRBV19 and TRBJ2-3, is DGGITQSPKYLFRKEGQNVTLSCEQNLNHDAMYWYRQDPGQGLRLIYYSQIVNDFQKGDIAEGYSVSREKKESFPLTVTSAQKNPTAFYLCASSPRGISATQYFGPGTRLTVL.

Points on this clone: Other DNA sequences in the sample encode the same CDR3. The genes are TRBV5-1 and TRBJ1-1; 8 nucleotides match TRBD1. Trimming took 5 bases from V and 1 from J; bases not matched to a gene: 4. Germline loops: CDR1 SGHRS, CDR2 YFSETQ. This CDR3 spans 14 amino acids. In DNA, the CDR3 is TGCGCCAGCAGGACCGGGACAGGGAACACTGAAGCTTTCTTT. This translates into CASRTGTGNTEAFF. Complete variable domain (other parts from reference TRBV5-1 and TRBJ1-1): KAGVTQTPRYLIKTRGQQVTLSCSPISGHRSVSWYQQTPGQGLQFLFEYFSETQRNKGNFPGRFSGRQFSNSRSEMNVSTLELGDSALYLCASRTGTGNTEAFFGQGTRLTVV.

The chain couples TRBV5-4 to TRBJ2-1; possibly TRBD2 for D (5 bases). Germline loops: CDR1 SGHNT, CDR2 YYREEE (reference sequence). The CDR3 covers 15 residues. Between the trimmed V and J ends, which lost 0 bases and 3 bases, there was a span of 10 bases. CDR3: CASSLAGGGYNEQFF. The DNA of the CDR3 is TGTGCCAGCAGCTTGGCTGGCGGAGGCTACAATGAGCAGTTCTTC.

The rearrangement links TRBV9 to TRBJ1-4; TRBD1 aligns across 9 bases. V lost 3 bases to trimming and J lost 3 bases; unmatched junction nucleotides: 6. CDR1 is SGDLS, CDR2 YYNGEE, per germline. The CDR3 contains 16 residues. Written as DNA, the CDR3 is TGTGCCAGCAGCGCGACAGGGGGGTCGTCTAATGAAAAACTGTTTTTT. Amino acid sequence: CASSATGGSSNEKLFF. The complete variable domain, with remaining parts taken from reference TRBV9 and TRBJ1-4, reads DSGVTQTPKHLITATGQRVTLRCSPRSGDLSVYWYQQSLDQGLQFLIQYYNGEERAKGNILERFSAQQFPDLHSELNLSSLELGDSALYFCASSATGGSSNEKLFFGSGTQLSVL.

The chain employs TRBV5-1 and TRBJ2-3; a possible D gene is TRBD2 (5 bases). The CDR3 runs to 14 residues. V lost 4 bases and J 3 bases, leaving 12 bases between the germline ends. Germline-derived CDR1 and CDR2 are SGHRS and YFSETQ. CDR3 sequence reads: CASSRSSGTDTQYF. The CDR3 region has the DNA TGCGCCAGCAGCAGGAGCTCGGGAACAGATACGCAGTATTTT.

V and J are TRBV2 and TRBJ2-1; 8 bases map to TRBD1. This CDR3 has 15 residues. V lost 6 bases and J lost 5; bases outside the gene matches: 9. Germline V gene data show CDR1 as SNHLY and CDR2 as FYNNEI. This CDR3 is CASRPGQVLNNEQFF. The DNA of the CDR3 is TGTGCCAGCAGGCCGGGACAGGTACTAAACAATGAGCAGTTCTTC.